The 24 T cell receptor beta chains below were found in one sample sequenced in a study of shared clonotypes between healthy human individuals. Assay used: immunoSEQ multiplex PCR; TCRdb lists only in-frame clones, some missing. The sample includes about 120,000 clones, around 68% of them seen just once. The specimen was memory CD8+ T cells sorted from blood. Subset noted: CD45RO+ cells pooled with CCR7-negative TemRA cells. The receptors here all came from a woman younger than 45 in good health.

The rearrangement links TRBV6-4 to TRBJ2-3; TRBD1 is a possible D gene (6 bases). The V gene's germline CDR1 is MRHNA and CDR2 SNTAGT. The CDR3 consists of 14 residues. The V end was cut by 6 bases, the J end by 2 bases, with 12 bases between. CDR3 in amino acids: CASSRDTSTDTQYF. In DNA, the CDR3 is TGTGCCAGCAGCCGGGACACTTCCACAGATACGCAGTATTTT.

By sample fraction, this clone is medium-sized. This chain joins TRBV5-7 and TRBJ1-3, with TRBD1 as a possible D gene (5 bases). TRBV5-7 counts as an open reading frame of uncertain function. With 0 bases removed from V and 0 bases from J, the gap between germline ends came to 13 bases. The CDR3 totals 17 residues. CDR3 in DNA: TGTGCCAGCAGCTTGGTCACGCAGGGAGGCTCTGGAAACACCATATATTTT. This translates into CASSLVTQGGSGNTIYF.

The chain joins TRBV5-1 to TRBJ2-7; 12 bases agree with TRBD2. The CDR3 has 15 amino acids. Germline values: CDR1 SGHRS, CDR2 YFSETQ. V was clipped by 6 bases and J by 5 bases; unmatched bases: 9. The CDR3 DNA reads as TGCGCCAGCAAGACTAGCGGGAGACCGGCACACGAGCAGTACTTC. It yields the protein CASKTSGRPAHEQYF.

The CDR3 region has the DNA TGTGCCAGCAGTGACTCGGAGGGGGTATCCTACAATGAGCAGTTCTTC. Translated: CASSDSEGVSYNEQFF. This rearrangement joins TRBV6-4 to TRBJ2-1, with D possibly called TRBD1 or TRBD2 (6 bases each). Germline V gene sequence: CDR1 MRHNA, CDR2 SNTAGT. The CDR3 is 16 residues long. V was cut by 0 bases and J by 1 base, with 10 bases left in between.

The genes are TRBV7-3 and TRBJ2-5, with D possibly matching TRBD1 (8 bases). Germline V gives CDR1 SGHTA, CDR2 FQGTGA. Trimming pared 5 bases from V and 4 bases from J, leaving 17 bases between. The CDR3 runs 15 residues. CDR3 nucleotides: TGTGCCAGCAGCCGACAGACAGGGGAGGGAGAGACCCAGTACTTC. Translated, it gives CASSRQTGEGETQYF.

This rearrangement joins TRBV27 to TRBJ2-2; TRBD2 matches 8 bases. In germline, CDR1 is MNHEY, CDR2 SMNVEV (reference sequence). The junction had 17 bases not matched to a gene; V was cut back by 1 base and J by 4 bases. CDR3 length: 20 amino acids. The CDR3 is CASSLFGGTGGVWGTGELFF. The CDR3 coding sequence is TGTGCCAGCAGTTTATTTGGCGGTACGGGGGGGGTCTGGGGCACCGGGGAGCTGTTTTTT.

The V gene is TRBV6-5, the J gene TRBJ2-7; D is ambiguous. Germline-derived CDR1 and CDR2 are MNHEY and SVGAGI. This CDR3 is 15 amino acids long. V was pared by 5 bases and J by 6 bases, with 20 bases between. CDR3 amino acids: CASSPDVRPPLEQYF. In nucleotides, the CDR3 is TGTGCCAGCAGTCCAGACGTACGCCCCCCTCTCGAGCAGTACTTC.

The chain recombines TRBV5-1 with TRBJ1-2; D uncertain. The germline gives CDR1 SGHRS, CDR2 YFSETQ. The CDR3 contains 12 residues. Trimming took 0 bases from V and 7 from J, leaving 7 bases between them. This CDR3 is CASSLAQIGYTF. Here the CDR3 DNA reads TGCGCCAGCAGCTTGGCCCAGATTGGCTACACCTTC.

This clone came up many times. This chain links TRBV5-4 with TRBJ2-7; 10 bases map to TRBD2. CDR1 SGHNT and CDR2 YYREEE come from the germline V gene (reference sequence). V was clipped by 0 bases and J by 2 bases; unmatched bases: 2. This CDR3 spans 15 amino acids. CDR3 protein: CASSLVAGGTYEQYF. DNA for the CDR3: TGTGCCAGCAGCTTGGTAGCGGGAGGTACCTACGAGCAGTACTTC.

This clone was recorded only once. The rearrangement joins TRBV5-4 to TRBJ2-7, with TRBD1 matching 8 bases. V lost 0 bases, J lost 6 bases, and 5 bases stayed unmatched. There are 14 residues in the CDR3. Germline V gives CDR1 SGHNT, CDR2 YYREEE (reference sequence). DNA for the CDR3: TGTGCCAGCAGCTTGGAAGGACAGGGCCGCGAGCAGTACTTC. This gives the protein CASSLEGQGREQYF.

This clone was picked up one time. Written as DNA, the CDR3 is TGTGCCAGCTCACCTAGGACTAGCGGGAGTTACGAGCAGTACTTC. Amino acid sequence: CASSPRTSGSYEQYF. The gene calls are TRBV18 and TRBJ2-7; 13 bases are shared with TRBD2. The length of the CDR3 is 15 residues. Germline V lookup: CDR1 KGHSH, CDR2 LQKENI. The V and J ends lost 3 bases and 4 bases, in that order; junction bases with no gene match: 3.

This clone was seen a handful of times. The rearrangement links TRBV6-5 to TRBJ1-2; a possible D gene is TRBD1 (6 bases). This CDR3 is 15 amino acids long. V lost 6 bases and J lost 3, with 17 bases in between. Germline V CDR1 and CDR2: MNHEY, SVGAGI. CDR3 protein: CASRPPTGRDYGYTF. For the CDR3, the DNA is TGTGCCAGCAGACCACCTACAGGGAGGGACTATGGCTACACCTTC.

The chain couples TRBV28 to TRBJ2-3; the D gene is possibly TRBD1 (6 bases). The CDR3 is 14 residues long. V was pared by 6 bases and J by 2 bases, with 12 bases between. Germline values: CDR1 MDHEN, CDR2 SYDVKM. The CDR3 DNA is TGTGCCAGCAGGCAGGGGCCCTACACAGATACGCAGTATTTT. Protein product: CASRQGPYTDTQYF.

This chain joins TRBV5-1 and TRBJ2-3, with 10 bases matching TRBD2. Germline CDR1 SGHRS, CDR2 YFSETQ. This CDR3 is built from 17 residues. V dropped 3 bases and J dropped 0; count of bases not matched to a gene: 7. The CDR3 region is CASSWSQTSGSTDTQYF. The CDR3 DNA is TGCGCCAGCAGCTGGTCGCAGACTAGCGGGAGCACAGATACGCAGTATTTT.

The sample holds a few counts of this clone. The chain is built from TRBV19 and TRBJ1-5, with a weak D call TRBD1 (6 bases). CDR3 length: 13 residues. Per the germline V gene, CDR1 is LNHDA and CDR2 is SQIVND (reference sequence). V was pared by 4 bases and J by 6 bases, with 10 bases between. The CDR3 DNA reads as TGTGCCAGTAGTAGCTGGGGGCTTCAGCCCCAGCATTTT. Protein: CASSSWGLQPQHF. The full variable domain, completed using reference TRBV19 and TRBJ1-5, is DGGITQSPKYLFRKEGQNVTLSCEQNLNHDAMYWYRQDPGQGLRLIYYSQIVNDFQKGDIAEGYSVSREKKESFPLTVTSAQKNPTAFYLCASSSWGLQPQHFGDGTRLSIL.

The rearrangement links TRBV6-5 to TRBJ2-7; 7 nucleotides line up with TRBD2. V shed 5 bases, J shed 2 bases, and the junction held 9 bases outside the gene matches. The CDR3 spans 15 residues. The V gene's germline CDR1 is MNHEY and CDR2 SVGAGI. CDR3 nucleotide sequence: TGTGCCAGCAGTATTTCCCCCGCGGGAGCCTACGAGCAGTACTTC. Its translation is CASSISPAGAYEQYF.

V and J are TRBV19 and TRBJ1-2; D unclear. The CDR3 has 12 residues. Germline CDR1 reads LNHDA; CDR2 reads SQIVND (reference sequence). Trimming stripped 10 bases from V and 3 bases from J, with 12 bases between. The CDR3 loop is CATRRRHYGYTF. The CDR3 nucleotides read TGTGCCACTCGCCGCCGGCACTATGGCTACACCTTC.

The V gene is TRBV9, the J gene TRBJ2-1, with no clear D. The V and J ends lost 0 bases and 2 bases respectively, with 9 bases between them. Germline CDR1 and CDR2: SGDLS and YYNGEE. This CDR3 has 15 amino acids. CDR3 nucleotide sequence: TGTGCCAGCAGCGTAGATGGAGTTACCTACAATGAGCAGTTCTTC. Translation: CASSVDGVTYNEQFF.

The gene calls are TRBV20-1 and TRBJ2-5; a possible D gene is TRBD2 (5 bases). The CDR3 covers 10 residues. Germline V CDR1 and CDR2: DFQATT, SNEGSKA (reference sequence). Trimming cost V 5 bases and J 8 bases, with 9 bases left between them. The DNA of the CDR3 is TGCAGTGCTTTACGGGGTACCCAGTACTTC. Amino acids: CSALRGTQYF.

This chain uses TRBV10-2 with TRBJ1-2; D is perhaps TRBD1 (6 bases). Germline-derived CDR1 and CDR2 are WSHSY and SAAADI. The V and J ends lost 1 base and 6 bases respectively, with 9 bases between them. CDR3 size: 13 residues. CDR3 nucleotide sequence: TGCGCCAGCAGTGAGTTAAGACAGGATGGCTACACCTTC. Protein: CASSELRQDGYTF.

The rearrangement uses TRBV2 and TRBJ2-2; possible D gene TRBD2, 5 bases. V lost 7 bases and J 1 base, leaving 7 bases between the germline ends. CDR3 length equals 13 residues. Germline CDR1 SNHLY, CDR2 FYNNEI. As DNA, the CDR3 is TGTGCCAGCATCGAGGGGAACACCGGGGAGCTGTTTTTT. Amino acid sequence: CASIEGNTGELFF. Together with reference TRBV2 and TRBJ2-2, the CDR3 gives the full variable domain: EPEVTQTPSHQVTQMGQEVILRCVPISNHLYFYWYRQILGQKVEFLVSFYNNEISEKSEIFDDQFSVERPDGSNFTLKIRSTKLEDSAMYFCASIEGNTGELFFGEGSRLTVL.

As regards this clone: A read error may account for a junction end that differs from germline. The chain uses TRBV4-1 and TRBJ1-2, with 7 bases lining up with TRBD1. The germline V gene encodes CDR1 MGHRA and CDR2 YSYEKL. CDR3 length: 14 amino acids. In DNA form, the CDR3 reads TGCGCCAGCAGCCAAGATCGTTCAGGGGACAGCTACGCCTTC. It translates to CASSQDRSGDSYAF.

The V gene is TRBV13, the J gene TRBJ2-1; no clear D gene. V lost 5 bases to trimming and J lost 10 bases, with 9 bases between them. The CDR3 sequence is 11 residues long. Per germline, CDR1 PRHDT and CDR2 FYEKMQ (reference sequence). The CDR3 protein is CASSGRGEQFF. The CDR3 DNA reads TGTGCCAGCAGCGGACGTGGGGAGCAGTTCTTC.

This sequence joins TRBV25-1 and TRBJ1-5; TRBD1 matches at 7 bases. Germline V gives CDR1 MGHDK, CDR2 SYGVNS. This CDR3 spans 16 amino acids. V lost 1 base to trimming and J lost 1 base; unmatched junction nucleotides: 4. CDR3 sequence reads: CASSESRGQSNQPQHF. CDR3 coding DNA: TGTGCCAGCAGTGAATCCCGGGGACAGAGCAATCAGCCCCAGCATTTT.